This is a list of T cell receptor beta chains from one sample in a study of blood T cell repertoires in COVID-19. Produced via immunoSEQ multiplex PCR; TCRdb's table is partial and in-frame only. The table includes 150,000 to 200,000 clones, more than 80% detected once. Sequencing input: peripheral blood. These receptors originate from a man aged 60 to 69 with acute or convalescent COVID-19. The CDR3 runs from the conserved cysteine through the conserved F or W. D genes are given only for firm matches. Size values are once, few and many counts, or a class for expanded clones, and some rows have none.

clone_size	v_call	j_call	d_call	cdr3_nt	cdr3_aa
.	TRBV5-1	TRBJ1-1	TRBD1	TGCGCCAGCAGCTCGCGACAGGGGGGGAACACTGAAGCTTTCTTT	CASSSRQGGNTEAFF
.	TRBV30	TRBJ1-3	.	TGTGCCTGGAGTGTACAGGCTTCTGGAAACACCATATATTTT	CAWSVQASGNTIYF
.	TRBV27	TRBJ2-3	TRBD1	TGTGCCAGCAGTTTATTGAAGGACAGGGGCCCCACAGATACGCAGTATTTT	CASSLLKDRGPTDTQYF
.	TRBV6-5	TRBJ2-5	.	TGTGCCAGCAGTTACTCCGGGATACAAGAGACCCAGTACTTC	CASSYSGIQETQYF
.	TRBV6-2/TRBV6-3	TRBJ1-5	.	TGTGCCAGCAGTTACTCGGCAGGAGGGTTTAATCAGCCCCAGCATTTT	CASSYSAGGFNQPQHF
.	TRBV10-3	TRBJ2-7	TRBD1	TGTGCCATCAGTGAGTCAGGACAGGGGACCTACGAGCAGTACTTC	CAISESGQGTYEQYF
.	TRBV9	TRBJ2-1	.	TGTGCCAGCAGCGTAGCAGGGGCCTCCTACAATGAGCAGTTCTTC	CASSVAGASYNEQFF
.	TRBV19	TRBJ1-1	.	TGTGCCAGTAGTCTCACCCGGGGGTCTGGCACTGAAGCTTTCTTT	CASSLTRGSGTEAFF
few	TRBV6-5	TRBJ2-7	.	TGTGCCAGCACCCACCCTGGCGGGGAAGAGCAGTACTTC	CASTHPGGEEQYF
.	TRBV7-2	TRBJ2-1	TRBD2	TGTGCCAGCAGCTTAGGACGGGGGGGGATTAATAATGAGCAGTTCTTC	CASSLGRGGINNEQFF
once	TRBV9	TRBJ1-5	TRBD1	TGTGCCAGCAGCCCGACAGGGGGTAGCAATCAGCCCCAGCATTTT	CASSPTGGSNQPQHF
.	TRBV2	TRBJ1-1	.	TGTGCCAGCAGTGTAACGGGGGGCACTGAAGCTTTCTTT	CASSVTGGTEAFF
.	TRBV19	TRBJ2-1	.	TGTGCCAGTAGTATAGCCGAGAAGAATAATGAGCAGTTCTTC	CASSIAEKNNEQFF
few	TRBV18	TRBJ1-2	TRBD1	TGTGCCAGCTCGAGGGACAGCAACTATGGCTACACCTTC	CASSRDSNYGYTF
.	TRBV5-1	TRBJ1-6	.	TGCGCCAGCAAAAGGGGGGGGCTAAGCTATAATTCACCCCTCCACTTT	CASKRGGLSYNSPLHF
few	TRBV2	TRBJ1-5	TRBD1	TGTGCCAGCAGTGGAACCCTGGGGACAGATCAGCCCCAGCATTTT	CASSGTLGTDQPQHF
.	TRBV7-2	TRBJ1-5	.	TGTGCCAGCAGCTTACTAGGAGGCGCCGGGCAGCCCCAGCATTTT	CASSLLGGAGQPQHF
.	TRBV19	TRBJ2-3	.	TGTGCCAGTAGTATGCGACTCCGCCTCCCGGATACGCAGTATTTT	CASSMRLRLPDTQYF
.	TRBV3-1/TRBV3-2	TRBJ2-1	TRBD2	TGTGCCAGCAGCCAAGAAGAGGGGACTACAACCTACAATGAGCAGTTCTTC	CASSQEEGTTTYNEQFF
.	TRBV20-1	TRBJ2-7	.	TGCAGTGCTAGTGTCAGTCTCTACGAGCAGTACTTC	CSASVSLYEQYF
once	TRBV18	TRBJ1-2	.	TGTGCCAGCTCCACGACCACGGGAGGGGTTAATGGCTACACCTTC	CASSTTTGGVNGYTF
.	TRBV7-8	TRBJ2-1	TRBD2	TGTGCCAGCAGCAAGGGTCCCGGGGGGGGTAATGAGCAGTTCTTC	CASSKGPGGGNEQFF
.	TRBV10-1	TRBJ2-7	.	TGCGCCAGCAGTGAGTTCAGTTACGAGCAGTACTTC	CASSEFSYEQYF
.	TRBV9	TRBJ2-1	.	TGTGCCAGCAGCGACTTGGGGTTATCAAGGGAGGGGGCCTACAATGAGCAGTTCTTC	CASSDLGLSREGAYNEQFF
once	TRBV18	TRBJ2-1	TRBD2	TGTGCCAGCTCACCAATTCCTAGCGGGGGGGCCGGTGAGCAGTTCTTC	CASSPIPSGGAGEQFF
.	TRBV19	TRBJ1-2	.	TGTGCCGGTATACAGGGTTGTGTGGGTGGCTACACCTTC	CAGIQGCVGGYTF
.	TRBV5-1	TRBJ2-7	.	TGCGCCAGCAGCTTCGGAGGGAGCTCCTACGAGCAGTACTTC	CASSFGGSSYEQYF
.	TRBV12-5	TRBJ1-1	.	TGTGCTAGTGGTTTGGACGGGATGGGAGCTTTCTTT	CASGLDGMGAFF
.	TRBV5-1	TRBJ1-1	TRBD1	TGCGCCAGCAGTCAAAACCCGACAGGGGGAAACACTGAAGCTTTCTTT	CASSQNPTGGNTEAFF
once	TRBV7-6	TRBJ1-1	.	TGTGCCAGCAGCTTATCAGTCGTGTACACTGAAGCTTTCTTT	CASSLSVVYTEAFF
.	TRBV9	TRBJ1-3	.	TGTGCCAGCAGCGTAGAAGATCCCGTCTACTCTGGAAACACCATATATTTT	CASSVEDPVYSGNTIYF
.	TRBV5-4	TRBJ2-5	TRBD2	TGTGCCAGCAGCTTCCCCGGACTAGCGGGGGTAGAGACCCAGTACTTC	CASSFPGLAGVETQYF
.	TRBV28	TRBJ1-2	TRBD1	TGTGCCATCCACAGGGGGAACTATGGCTACACCTTC	CAIHRGNYGYTF
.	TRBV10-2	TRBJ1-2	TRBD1	TGCGCCAGCAGTGAGTCATCAGGGGGCAGGTATGGCTACACCTTC	CASSESSGGRYGYTF
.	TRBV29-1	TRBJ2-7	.	TGCAGCGTTGATTCAGGGTTTTTAGGCGAGCAGTACTTC	CSVDSGFLGEQYF
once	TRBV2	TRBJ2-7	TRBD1	TGTGCCAGCAGAGGGACAGGAGGAACCTACGAGCAGTACTTC	CASRGTGGTYEQYF
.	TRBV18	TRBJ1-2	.	TGTGCCAGCTCATCTCGGGAGGGCTATGGCTACACCTTC	CASSSREGYGYTF
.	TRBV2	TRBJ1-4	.	TGTGCCAGCAGGGCCCGGCCGTTCACAGGGTGGGATAATGAAAAACTGTTTTTT	CASRARPFTGWDNEKLFF
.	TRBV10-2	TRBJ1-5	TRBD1	TGCGCCAGCAGGGACAGGTTTAATCAGCCCCAGCATTTT	CASRDRFNQPQHF
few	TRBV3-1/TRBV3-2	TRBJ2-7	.	TGTGCCAGCAGCCAAGCTCGTAACTACGAGCAGTACTTC	CASSQARNYEQYF
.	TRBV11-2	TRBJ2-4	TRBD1	TGTGCCAGCAGCTTCACTACAGGGGGCCAAAACATTCAGTACTTC	CASSFTTGGQNIQYF